The 26 T cell receptor beta chains presented below share a single source sample, sequenced in a study of T cell responses to AZD1222 COVID-19 vaccine. Generated by immunoSEQ multiplex PCR, the TCRdb table keeps only in-frame clones and is missing some. The sample yields about 80,000 clones, roughly 85% seen once. Sample: peripheral blood, taken 28 days after the second AZD1222 dose. The receptor source for this set is an adult who received the AZD1222 COVID-19 vaccine.

This chain connects TRBV6-5 to TRBJ1-2; D uncertain. Per germline, CDR1 MNHEY and CDR2 SVGAGI. The length of the CDR3 is 11 residues. With 2 bases removed from V and 8 bases from J, the gap between germline ends came to 6 bases. The CDR3 here is CASSYQDGYTF. The DNA of the CDR3 is TGTGCCAGCAGTTACCAGGACGGCTACACCTTC.

This chain links TRBV6-5 with TRBJ2-1; maybe TRBD2 (6 bases). Looked up from germline, CDR1 is MNHEY and CDR2 is SVGAGI. The germline V and J ends were trimmed by 7 bases and 2 bases, with 12 bases remaining between them. The CDR3 is 14 residues long. The CDR3 here is CASKAGSTYNEQFF. The CDR3 DNA is TGTGCCAGCAAGGCGGGGTCTACCTACAATGAGCAGTTCTTC.

J is TRBJ2-3 and V is TRBV9; 9 positions agree with TRBD2. The length of the CDR3 is 16 residues. V trimming: 1 base; J trimming: 1 base; junction bases outside the gene matches: 4. Germline V gives CDR1 SGDLS, CDR2 YYNGEE. CDR3 protein: CASSVSLAGGTDTQYF. The CDR3, as DNA: TGTGCCAGCAGCGTAAGTTTAGCGGGGGGCACAGATACGCAGTATTTT.

This chain connects TRBV7-8 to TRBJ2-1; D is undetermined. Germline V CDR1 and CDR2: SGHVS, FQNEAQ. V lost 3 bases and J lost 5, with 2 bases in between. The CDR3 sequence is 11 residues long. The CDR3 bases are TGTGCCAGCAGCTTGAACAATGAGCAGTTCTTC. It is translated as CASSLNNEQFF.

V gene TRBV6-6 combines with J gene TRBJ1-5; 7 bases are a match to TRBD1. The germline V gene has CDR1 MNHNY and CDR2 SVGAGI (reference sequence). V lost 4 bases and J lost 6; bases outside the gene matches: 9. The CDR3 is 15 amino acids. CDR3 sequence reads: CASSSGTVDSQPQHF. In DNA form, the CDR3 reads TGTGCCAGCAGTTCGGGGACAGTAGATAGTCAGCCCCAGCATTTT.

The chain employs TRBV28 and TRBJ1-2; a weak D match, TRBD1 (5 bases). CDR3 length: 14 residues. Trimming shortened V by 6 bases and J by 4 bases, and 15 bases separated the two germline ends. Germline lookup yields CDR1 MDHEN and CDR2 SYDVKM. Written as DNA, the CDR3 is TGTGCCAGCAGCACCCCGGGGGACTCCTATGGCTACACCTTC. The encoded protein is CASSTPGDSYGYTF.

This clone is a singleton in its sample. The chain's CDR3 is CASSLLTGGHEQYF. DNA of the CDR3: TGTGCCAGCAGTTTATTAACGGGAGGGCACGAGCAGTACTTC. V and J are TRBV27 and TRBJ2-7, with 8 bases lining up with TRBD2. Trimming cost V 1 base and J 5 bases; bases outside gene matches: 4. Germline values: CDR1 MNHEY, CDR2 SMNVEV (reference sequence). This CDR3 region has 14 residues.

This chain joins TRBV12-2 and TRBJ1-5; TRBD1, the table's D call, was not compared with the DNA. TRBV12-2 is assigned pseudogene status. The CDR3 spans 15 residues. CDR3 sequence reads: CASRFRAQGNQPQHF. For the CDR3, the DNA is TGTGCAAGTCGCTTCAGAGCACAGGGTAATCAGCCCCAGCATTTT.

The count of this clone is one. The gene calls are TRBV5-1 and TRBJ1-5; the match to TRBD1 covers 8 bases. The J segment lost 5 bases and the V segment lost 1 base, leaving 5 bases of the junction unmatched. The CDR3 has 15 residues. Germline V gene data show CDR1 as SGHRS and CDR2 as YFSETQ. The CDR3 is CASSLSDRGDQPQHF. The CDR3 DNA follows: TGCGCCAGCAGCTTGTCCGACAGGGGAGATCAGCCCCAGCATTTT.

This clone showed up just once. The chain recombines TRBV7-3 with TRBJ1-1; D is possibly TRBD1 (5 bases). Per germline, CDR1 SGHTA and CDR2 FQGTGA. The germline V and J ends were trimmed by 5 bases and 1 base, with 8 bases remaining between them. The CDR3 length is 13 residues. CDR3: CASSIDRNTEAFF. The DNA for the CDR3 is TGTGCCAGCAGCATCGACAGGAACACTGAAGCTTTCTTT.

The rearrangement joins TRBV19 to TRBJ1-2; D is perhaps TRBD1 (5 bases). Per the germline V gene, CDR1 is LNHDA and CDR2 is SQIVND (reference sequence). V shed 5 bases and J shed 0 bases, with 19 bases lying between them. The CDR3 is 17 residues long. The CDR3 sequence is CASSHRQKPKTNYGYTF. CDR3 nucleotides: TGTGCCAGTAGTCATCGACAGAAACCAAAAACTAACTATGGCTACACCTTC.

This clone was seen only a few times. The chain employs TRBV14 and TRBJ2-2; D possibly matches TRBD1 or TRBD2 (5 bases each). Germline assignment: CDR1 SGHDN and CDR2 FVKESK. The CDR3 sequence is 20 residues long. Trimming took 4 bases from V and 0 from J, leaving 24 bases between them. Here the CDR3 reads CASSPSFDKPGRTNTGELFF. The CDR3 nucleotides are TGTGCCAGCAGCCCCTCTTTCGATAAGCCGGGACGGACGAACACCGGGGAGCTGTTTTTT.

This chain uses TRBV28 with TRBJ1-4, with a possible D match to TRBD1 (6 bases). With 5 bases removed from V and 0 bases from J, the gap between germline ends came to 13 bases. This CDR3 comprises 16 residues. The germline V gene encodes CDR1 MDHEN and CDR2 SYDVKM. The CDR3 region is CASSPLGAATNEKLFF. The CDR3 DNA reads as TGTGCCAGCAGTCCCCTGGGGGCGGCAACTAATGAAAAACTGTTTTTT.

The rearrangement joins TRBV7-6 to TRBJ1-2, with a possible D match to TRBD1 (6 bases). Trimming removed 1 base from V and 4 bases from J, with 16 bases in between. Germline CDR1 SGHVS, CDR2 FNYEAQ. The CDR3 consists of 16 residues. CDR3 protein: CASSLGTGSFSYGYTF. The CDR3 nucleotides read TGTGCCAGCAGCTTAGGAACAGGGTCGTTCAGCTATGGCTACACCTTC. Full variable domain (rest looked up from reference TRBV7-6 and TRBJ1-2): GAGVSQSPRYKVTKRGQDVALRCDPISGHVSLYWYRQALGQGPEFLTYFNYEAQQDKSGLPNDRFSAERPEGSISTLTIQRTEQRDSAMYRCASSLGTGSFSYGYTFGSGTRLTVV.

This sequence joins TRBV7-2 and TRBJ1-1; D unresolved. CDR3 length: 13 amino acids. The V end was cut by 3 bases, the J end by 1 base, with 6 bases between. The germline gives CDR1 SGHTA, CDR2 FQGNSA. This chain's CDR3 is CASSLEGNTEAFF. CDR3 DNA: TGTGCCAGCAGCTTGGAGGGGAACACTGAAGCTTTCTTT. The full variable domain, its missing parts supplied by reference TRBV7-2 and TRBJ1-1, is GAGVSQSPSNKVTEKGKDVELRCDPISGHTALYWYRQSLGQGLEFLIYFQGNSAPDKSGLPSDRFSAERTGGSVSTLTIQRTQQEDSAVYLCASSLEGNTEAFFGQGTRLTVV.

V is TRBV28 and J is TRBJ1-4; D is possibly TRBD1 (5 bases). Germline loops: CDR1 MDHEN, CDR2 SYDVKM. The CDR3 consists of 14 residues. The V gene lost 8 bases and the J gene lost 7 bases, with 17 bases spanning the gap. The CDR3 DNA reads as TGTGCCAGCGGCCTTGGGACGGATGGTGAAAAACTGTTTTTT. Its translation: CASGLGTDGEKLFF.

The rearrangement links TRBV2 to TRBJ2-2; 7 positions agree with TRBD1. Per the germline V gene, CDR1 is SNHLY and CDR2 is FYNNEI. CDR3 length: 17 residues. Trimming removed 2 bases from V and 4 bases from J; junction bases left unmatched: 10. CDR3 loop: CASSETVTGAFTGELFF. The CDR3 bases are TGTGCCAGCAGTGAAACTGTTACAGGGGCTTTCACCGGGGAGCTGTTTTTT. The full variable domain, rest sourced from reference TRBV2 and TRBJ2-2, is EPEVTQTPSHQVTQMGQEVILRCVPISNHLYFYWYRQILGQKVEFLVSFYNNEISEKSEIFDDQFSVERPDGSNFTLKIRSTKLEDSAMYFCASSETVTGAFTGELFFGEGSRLTVL.

The chain joins TRBV6-1 to TRBJ2-2, with 11 bases that match TRBD2. Germline V lookup: CDR1 MNHNS, CDR2 SASEGT. V shed 4 bases, J shed 7 bases, and the junction held 11 bases outside the gene matches. This CDR3 is built from 17 residues. The CDR3 DNA reads as TGTGCCAGCAGTGGCCTTAGCGGGGGGGCCCCCGGCGGGGAGCTGTTTTTT. Protein: CASSGLSGGAPGGELFF.

The chain couples TRBV19 to TRBJ1-2; D remains unclear. Per the germline V gene, CDR1 is LNHDA and CDR2 is SQIVND (reference sequence). V dropped 7 bases and J dropped 4 bases, with 19 bases sitting between them. The CDR3 is made up of 15 amino acids. The CDR3 nucleotides are TGTGCCAGTACCCTCATCGGACGGCTCCGCTATGGCTACACCTTC. Encoded protein: CASTLIGRLRYGYTF.

The chain employs TRBV19 and TRBJ1-5; TRBD1 aligns across 8 bases. Per the germline V gene, CDR1 is LNHDA and CDR2 is SQIVND (reference sequence). CDR3 length: 14 residues. After removal of 10 bases from V and 7 bases from J, the junction contained 12 bases not matched to a gene. DNA of the CDR3: TGTGCCACCCAACACAGGGGGTCAGGGCAGCCCCAGCATTTT. Translating gives CATQHRGSGQPQHF.

CDR3 nucleotide sequence: TGTGCCAGCAGTCCTCCTTACCTGAAGAACACTGAAGCTTTCTTT. Translating it yields CASSPPYLKNTEAFF. The chain combines TRBV6-5 with TRBJ1-1; D remains ambiguous. Trimming took 5 bases from V and 1 from J, leaving 14 bases between them. Germline assignment: CDR1 MNHEY and CDR2 SVGAGI. This CDR3 spans 15 amino acids.

The gene calls are TRBV19 and TRBJ1-3; D ambiguous. Germline CDR1 is LNHDA and CDR2 is SQIVND (reference sequence). Trimming pared 6 bases from V and 0 bases from J, leaving 6 bases between. The CDR3 has 13 residues. CDR3 amino acids: CASSPDSGNTIYF. DNA for the CDR3: TGTGCCAGTAGCCCAGACTCTGGAAACACCATATATTTT.

The chain is built from TRBV2 and TRBJ2-3; no reliable D call. CDR3 length: 15 residues. V was cut by 6 bases and J by 4 bases, with 17 bases left in between. Germline CDR1 SNHLY, CDR2 FYNNEI. CDR3: CASRSGSSPADTQYF. CDR3 in DNA: TGTGCCAGCAGGTCCGGGTCTAGTCCCGCAGATACGCAGTATTTT.

This chain connects TRBV7-3 to TRBJ2-2; no definite D call. Germline CDR1 reads SGHTA; CDR2 reads FQGTGA. This CDR3 comprises 14 residues. Trimming pared 4 bases from V and 3 bases from J, leaving 9 bases between. DNA of the CDR3: TGTGCCAGCAGCTCGGGCTATTACACCGGGGAGCTGTTTTTT. Protein product: CASSSGYYTGELFF.

CDR3 in amino acids: CASSSPGGAAYNSPLHF. The CDR3 bases are TGTGCCAGCAGCTCCCCAGGGGGCGCCGCCTATAATTCACCCCTCCACTTT. The V and J genes are TRBV7-2 and TRBJ1-6; 8 nucleotides align to TRBD1. V lost 4 bases to trimming and J lost 2 bases; unmatched junction nucleotides: 7. The CDR3 is 17 amino acids. CDR1 is SGHTA, CDR2 FQGNSA, per germline.

The rearrangement joins TRBV7-2 to TRBJ1-2; 9 positions agree with TRBD1. J lost 8 bases, V lost 1 base, and 5 bases had no gene match. The CDR3 contains 14 residues. Germline V gene sequence: CDR1 SGHTA, CDR2 FQGNSA. The CDR3 is CASSLEGQGIGYTF. Written as DNA, the CDR3 is TGTGCCAGCAGCTTAGAGGGACAGGGAATAGGCTACACCTTC.